This T cell receptor (beta chain) was sequenced for a study of T cell responses to AZD1222 COVID-19 vaccine. Study results and limitations: Across the whole spike, CD4 TCRs peaked at regions 160-218 and 743-854.

Clones were read by immunoSEQ multiplex PCR, and TCRdb kept only the in-frame ones, dropping some. Found here are about 120,000 clones, about 90% of them singletons; the top ten hold around 1.5%. There are 15 residues in the CDR3. Concerning this clone itself: Its target is unknown.

The sample here was peripheral blood, taken on day 0 of AZD1222 vaccination. The V gene is TRBV1, the J gene TRBJ1-5. TRBV1 is a recognized pseudogene. This TCR was recovered from an adult in good health. The CDR3 region has the DNA TGCACCAGCAGCCAAGATCGAGTGGGCAATCAGCCCCAGCATTTT. It translates to CTSSQDRVGNQPQHF.